The 2 T cell receptor beta chains given below trace back to one sample, sequenced in a study of blood T cell repertoires in COVID-19. Clones were sequenced by immunoSEQ multiplex PCR, and TCRdb holds only the in-frame ones, with some missing. This table holds about 150,000 clones, roughly 81% found once. The sequenced sample consisted of PBMCs or T cells enriched from blood (not recorded which). The source is a woman aged 50 to 65 with acute COVID-19.

The genes are TRBV2 and TRBJ1-2; 7 bases match TRBD1. The CDR3 is 14 residues long. The germline gives CDR1 SNHLY, CDR2 FYNNEI. V lost 5 bases and J lost 11; bases outside the gene matches: 14. The DNA for the CDR3 is TGTGCCAGCAGTCCCGTAAACCAACAGGGGATATACACCTTC. As protein: CASSPVNQQGIYTF.

V is TRBV2 and J is TRBJ2-1; 8 positions match TRBD2. The V gene end was trimmed by 3 bases and the J gene end by 9 bases; junction bases not matched to a gene: 7. The CDR3 sequence is 14 residues long. The V gene's germline CDR1 is SNHLY and CDR2 FYNNEI. The CDR3 is CASSERAGAFEQFF. CDR3 coding DNA: TGTGCCAGCAGTGAGCGAGCGGGAGCGTTTGAGCAGTTCTTC.